The following is a T cell receptor beta chain sequence with its context. This sample was taken from a study of blood T cell repertoires in COVID-19. Background on the study: COVID-19 samples, acute and convalescent, were from the United States, Italy and Spain. The analysed material was cDNA or gDNA that came from T cells, B-cell-depleted T cells, or PBMCs.

Original data processing: By means of reference gene primer amplification, nucleated cell counts were estimated. TCRdb keeps only in-frame clones here, not all; method: immunoSEQ multiplex PCR. That table supplies the V and J calls and clone size; D and trimming were determined from the DNA. The table shows 95,000 to 150,000 clones, with 85% occurring only once. The CDR3 loop spans 16 amino acids. The V segment lost 1 base and the J segment 6 bases; nucleotides outside the gene matches: 9. Germline V gene sequence: CDR1 KGHSH, CDR2 LQKENI. The material sequenced was peripheral blood. The V and J genes are TRBV18 and TRBJ1-5; 7 bases map to TRBD1. The TCR comes from a man at least 80 years old with acute or convalescent COVID-19. The CDR3 sequence is CASSPLPGGTGQPQHF. The CDR3 DNA reads as TGTGCCAGCTCACCACTCCCAGGGGGGACCGGTCAGCCCCAGCATTTT.